This T cell receptor (beta chain) is from a study of blood T cell repertoires in COVID-19. In the study overall: Specimens from acute and convalescent COVID-19 originated in the United States, Italy and Spain. T cells, B-cell-depleted T cells, or PBMCs supplied cDNA or gDNA.

In the study's own analysis: Researchers report that nucleated cell counts were estimated from reference gene primer amplification. Generated by immunoSEQ multiplex PCR, the TCRdb table keeps only in-frame clones and is missing some. V and J calls and clone size are as listed in that table; D and trimming were resolved from the DNA. Here the sample spans over 150,000 clones, about 85% being singletons. While infection was still active, Seattle patients were enrolled and then followed longitudinally. The V gene's germline CDR1 is SGHTA and CDR2 FQGTGA. The CDR3 loop spans 15 amino acids. V lost 0 bases, J lost 1 base, and 9 bases lay in between.

V usage is TRBV7-3 and J usage is TRBJ2-5; perhaps TRBD1 as D (5 bases). The sequencing input was peripheral blood. This clonotype originated in a man in his sixties with COVID-19, enrolled during active disease. In nucleotides, the CDR3 is TGTGCCAGCAGCTTAACGTCAGACAGCCAAGAGACCCAGTACTTC. It translates to CASSLTSDSQETQYF.